Sequencing of this T cell receptor (beta chain) was carried out in a study of shared clonotypes between healthy human individuals. Profiling relied on immunoSEQ multiplex PCR, and the TCRdb table lists in-frame clones only, not all of them. The table lists approximately 400,000 clones, just over 95% of them singletons. Broader study findings: Memory subsets generally showed smaller estimated richness than naive subsets did. Some clonotypes were shared by all four sorted-subset donors, while others were not shared. The non-shared ones had lower generation probabilities than the shared ones.

The trim removed 3 bases at V and 4 bases at J, leaving 7 bases unmatched. The CDR3 length is 15 residues. The germline V gene encodes CDR1 LNHDA and CDR2 SQIVND (reference sequence). Concerning this clone itself: Its antigen remains unknown.

The receptor was derived from a man aged 25 to 40 in good health. V is TRBV19 and J is TRBJ1-2; TRBD1 matches 8 bases. Sequencing was carried out using memory CD8+ T cells sorted from blood. Stated subset: CD45RO+ cells pooled with CCR7-negative TemRA cells. The CDR3 spells CASSISQGASYGYTF. CDR3 DNA: TGTGCCAGTAGTATTTCGCAGGGGGCCTCCTATGGCTACACCTTC.